These T cell receptor beta chains were read from a single sample in a study of cytomegalovirus exposure and HLA in healthy donors. Sequencing used immunoSEQ multiplex PCR; TCRdb keeps in-frame clones, though not all of them. Among 210,000 or so clones listed, about 83% were seen once. The sample comprised PBMCs. The receptors were gathered from a human donor in good health. Each CDR3 is given with its conserved first and last residue. The order of the fields is V gene, D gene, J gene, clone size, CDR3 protein, CDR3 DNA. D genes are given only for firm matches. Size values are once, few and many counts, or a class for expanded clones, and some rows have none.

v_call: TRBV7-9; d_call: -; j_call: TRBJ1-2; clone_size: -; cdr3_aa: CASSLGPPPYGYTF; cdr3_nt: TGTGCCAGCAGCTTAGGGCCTCCACCCTATGGCTACACCTTC
v_call: TRBV4-1; d_call: TRBD1; j_call: TRBJ1-2; clone_size: -; cdr3_aa: CASTRQGIPPDYGYTF; cdr3_nt: TGCGCCAGCACCCGACAGGGGATCCCCCCGGATTATGGCTACACCTTC
v_call: TRBV19; d_call: TRBD1; j_call: TRBJ2-2; clone_size: -; cdr3_aa: CASTSGTANTGELFF; cdr3_nt: TGTGCCAGTACCAGTGGGACAGCGAACACCGGGGAGCTGTTTTTT
v_call: TRBV6-6; d_call: TRBD2; j_call: TRBJ2-5; clone_size: -; cdr3_aa: CASRHGRGQETQYF; cdr3_nt: TGTGCCAGCCGACACGGGAGGGGCCAAGAGACCCAGTACTTC
v_call: TRBV15; d_call: TRBD1; j_call: TRBJ2-5; clone_size: -; cdr3_aa: CATSRDTPGQLWETQYF; cdr3_nt: TGTGCCACCAGCAGAGATACTCCGGGACAGCTGTGGGAGACCCAGTACTTC
v_call: TRBV7-9; d_call: TRBD1; j_call: TRBJ2-6; clone_size: -; cdr3_aa: CSSSLAMAGGTGANVLTF; cdr3_nt: TGTTCCAGCAGCTTAGCGATGGCAGGGGGCACTGGGGCCAACGTCCTGACTTTC
v_call: TRBV27; d_call: -; j_call: TRBJ2-3; clone_size: -; cdr3_aa: CASSFSSLPTDTQYF; cdr3_nt: TGTGCCAGCAGTTTCTCTAGCTTACCCACAGATACGCAGTATTTT
v_call: TRBV12-5; d_call: TRBD1; j_call: TRBJ2-3; clone_size: -; cdr3_aa: CASGGTTGTDTQYF; cdr3_nt: TGTGCTAGTGGTGGAACGACAGGGACAGATACGCAGTATTTT
v_call: TRBV14; d_call: TRBD2; j_call: TRBJ2-1; clone_size: -; cdr3_aa: CASSQDGLAGGGIEQFF; cdr3_nt: TGTGCCAGCAGCCAAGATGGGCTAGCGGGAGGAGGAATTGAGCAGTTCTTC
v_call: TRBV6-4; d_call: -; j_call: TRBJ2-2; clone_size: few; cdr3_aa: CASSADSTGELFF; cdr3_nt: TGTGCCAGCAGTGCCGACAGCACCGGGGAGCTGTTTTTT
v_call: TRBV7-2; d_call: -; j_call: TRBJ1-2; clone_size: -; cdr3_aa: CASSFLRGLRSGYTF; cdr3_nt: TGTGCCAGCAGCTTCCTTCGGGGTTTACGTTCCGGCTACACCTTC
v_call: TRBV6-5; d_call: -; j_call: TRBJ1-2; clone_size: -; cdr3_aa: CASSYFLSFRYGYTF; cdr3_nt: TGTGCCAGCAGTTACTTTTTAAGCTTTCGGTATGGCTACACCTTC
v_call: TRBV9; d_call: TRBD2; j_call: TRBJ2-3; clone_size: few; cdr3_aa: CASSVEAGGPGDTQYF; cdr3_nt: TGTGCCAGCAGCGTAGAAGCGGGAGGGCCGGGAGATACGCAGTATTTT
v_call: TRBV7-9; d_call: TRBD2; j_call: TRBJ2-1; clone_size: -; cdr3_aa: CASSFSSGRWDEQFF; cdr3_nt: TGTGCCAGCAGCTTCTCTAGCGGGAGGTGGGATGAGCAGTTCTTC
v_call: TRBV5-1; d_call: -; j_call: TRBJ1-2; clone_size: -; cdr3_aa: CASSQQGGGDYGYTF; cdr3_nt: TGCGCCAGCAGTCAACAGGGTGGTGGTGACTATGGCTACACCTTC
v_call: TRBV28; d_call: -; j_call: TRBJ1-2; clone_size: -; cdr3_aa: CASRETGLGEGYTF; cdr3_nt: TGTGCCAGCAGGGAGACAGGCTTGGGTGAAGGCTACACCTTC
v_call: TRBV2; d_call: TRBD1; j_call: TRBJ1-2; clone_size: once; cdr3_aa: CASSDPGTGDLDGYTF; cdr3_nt: TGTGCCAGCAGTGACCCCGGGACAGGGGATTTAGATGGCTACACCTTC
v_call: TRBV6-1; d_call: TRBD2; j_call: TRBJ2-1; clone_size: -; cdr3_aa: CASSGLSGSSLRREQFF; cdr3_nt: TGTGCCAGCAGTGGGCTAAGCGGGAGTTCCCTGCGTCGTGAGCAGTTCTTC
v_call: TRBV11-2; d_call: -; j_call: TRBJ2-2; clone_size: -; cdr3_aa: CASSQSGELFF; cdr3_nt: TGTGCCAGCAGCCAATCCGGGGAGCTGTTTTTT
v_call: TRBV5-1; d_call: TRBD1; j_call: TRBJ1-1; clone_size: -; cdr3_aa: CASSLDPGQLNTEAFF; cdr3_nt: TGCGCCAGCAGCTTGGACCCGGGACAGCTGAACACTGAAGCTTTCTTT
v_call: TRBV7-3; d_call: TRBD2; j_call: TRBJ2-7; clone_size: -; cdr3_aa: CASSSSGTSGRREQYF; cdr3_nt: TGTGCCAGCAGTTCCTCCGGGACTAGCGGGAGGCGTGAGCAGTACTTC
v_call: TRBV4-2; d_call: TRBD2; j_call: TRBJ2-1; clone_size: -; cdr3_aa: CASSPKGLADYNEQFF; cdr3_nt: TGTGCCAGCAGCCCTAAGGGACTAGCGGACTACAATGAGCAGTTCTTC
v_call: TRBV7-2; d_call: TRBD1; j_call: TRBJ2-7; clone_size: -; cdr3_aa: CASSLFWDRRLYEQYF; cdr3_nt: TGTGCCAGCAGCTTATTTTGGGACAGAAGACTTTACGAGCAGTACTTC
v_call: TRBV18; d_call: -; j_call: TRBJ2-7; clone_size: -; cdr3_aa: CASSPPTDGAYEQYF; cdr3_nt: TGTGCCAGCTCACCACCGACCGACGGGGCCTACGAGCAGTACTTC
v_call: TRBV7-9; d_call: -; j_call: TRBJ2-7; clone_size: -; cdr3_aa: CASSLGLSFQSSYEQYF; cdr3_nt: TGTGCCAGCAGCTTAGGACTCTCATTCCAAAGCTCCTACGAGCAGTACTTC
v_call: TRBV18; d_call: -; j_call: TRBJ2-7; clone_size: -; cdr3_aa: CASSPLNRPSVYEQYF; cdr3_nt: TGTGCCAGCTCACCACTAAACAGGCCCTCGGTCTACGAGCAGTACTTC
v_call: TRBV7-8; d_call: -; j_call: TRBJ1-2; clone_size: -; cdr3_aa: CASNPGGTDYGYTF; cdr3_nt: TGTGCCAGCAATCCCGGGGGTACGGACTATGGCTACACCTTC
v_call: TRBV5-1; d_call: -; j_call: TRBJ1-4; clone_size: -; cdr3_aa: CASSLGQTNEKLFF; cdr3_nt: TGCGCCAGCAGCTTGGGACAAACTAATGAAAAACTGTTTTTT
v_call: TRBV5-4; d_call: TRBD1; j_call: TRBJ2-3; clone_size: -; cdr3_aa: CASSSGQNLDTQYF; cdr3_nt: TGTGCCAGCAGCTCGGGACAGAACCTAGATACGCAGTATTTT
v_call: TRBV27; d_call: TRBD2; j_call: TRBJ2-1; clone_size: -; cdr3_aa: CASSREGLAGAYNEQFF; cdr3_nt: TGTGCCAGCAGCCGAGAGGGACTAGCGGGAGCCTACAATGAGCAGTTCTTC
v_call: TRBV28; d_call: TRBD1; j_call: TRBJ1-5; clone_size: -; cdr3_aa: CASSLTGGDQPQHF; cdr3_nt: TGTGCCAGCAGCCTGACAGGGGGGGATCAGCCCCAGCATTTT